A selection of T cell receptor beta chains follows, all from one sample in a study of CD4 T cells in relation to SARS-CoV-2 and coronaviruses. Antigens of these TCRs are unknown. Sequencing used immunoSEQ multiplex PCR; TCRdb keeps in-frame clones, though not all of them. The data show around 23,000 clones, around 76% seen once. The source material was CD4+ T cells from PBMCs, cultured in vitro. The receptors originated from a human donor in good health. The CDR3 runs from the conserved cysteine through the conserved F or W. A D gene is named only where the DNA matches it firmly. Not every row has a clone size; where given, it reads once, few, many or a size class.

J gene,clone size,V gene,CDR3 length,D gene,CDR3 protein,CDR3 DNA
TRBJ2-2,few,TRBV7-3,16,.,CASSLSTQPVPGELFF,TGTGCCAGCAGCTTATCCACCCAGCCGGTCCCGGGGGAGCTGTTTTTT
TRBJ2-3,.,TRBV6-2/TRBV6-3,14,.,CASSPIQEGDTQYF,TGTGCCAGCAGTCCCATACAGGAAGGGGATACGCAGTATTTT
TRBJ2-2,.,TRBV18,14,.,CASSGGIDTGELFF,TGTGCCAGCTCAGGGGGCATAGACACCGGGGAGCTGTTTTTT
TRBJ2-1,.,TRBV6-2/TRBV6-3,13,.,CASSFGPYNEQFF,TGTGCCAGCAGTTTCGGACCTTACAATGAGCAGTTCTTC
TRBJ2-3,.,TRBV10-1,15,.,CASSESGGRGDTQYF,TGCGCCAGCAGTGAGTCGGGAGGACGGGGGGATACGCAGTATTTT
TRBJ2-3,.,TRBV19,13,.,CASSIQGSDTQYF,TGTGCCAGTAGTATCCAGGGGTCAGATACGCAGTATTTT
TRBJ2-1,.,TRBV7-2,15,.,CASSPEGLRGNEQFF,TGTGCCAGCAGCCCCGAGGGGTTGAGGGGAAATGAGCAGTTCTTC
TRBJ1-1,few,TRBV19,12,TRBD1,CASSPGQESAFF,TGTGCCAGTAGTCCGGGACAGGAGTCGGCTTTCTTT
TRBJ2-1,.,TRBV19,15,.,CASSIFRDPSDEQFF,TGTGCCAGTAGTATATTCAGGGATCCCTCCGATGAGCAGTTCTTC
TRBJ1-1,.,TRBV2,14,.,CASSVGGWNTEAFF,TGTGCCAGCAGTGTTGGGGGATGGAACACTGAAGCTTTCTTT
TRBJ2-7,few,TRBV4-3,14,.,CASSQGGRGYEQYF,TGCGCCAGCAGCCAGGGGGGTAGAGGCTACGAGCAGTACTTC
TRBJ1-5,.,TRBV3-1/TRBV3-2,15,.,CASSQGGGLGQPQHF,TGTGCCAGCAGCCAAGGGGGCGGGCTGGGTCAGCCCCAGCATTTT
TRBJ2-6,.,TRBV7-9,17,.,CASSFLSRDLQANVLTF,TGTGCCAGCAGCTTCCTATCCAGGGACCTTCAAGCCAACGTCCTGACTTTC
TRBJ2-5,.,TRBV12-5,16,.,CASGLDLPGAREIQYF,TGTGCTAGTGGTTTGGACCTCCCGGGGGCGCGAGAGATCCAGTACTTC
TRBJ1-2,.,TRBV4-1,15,.,CASSQVDRNAYGYTF,TGCGCCAGCAGCCAAGTGGACAGAAACGCCTATGGCTACACCTTC
TRBJ2-7,.,TRBV5-1,16,.,CASSSSSGGRSYEQYF,TGCGCCAGCAGCTCTTCGTCGGGGGGCCGATCCTACGAGCAGTACTTC
TRBJ1-3,once,TRBV7-2,15,.,CASSLGVLEGNTIYF,TGTGCCAGCAGCTTAGGGGTTCTGGAGGGAAACACCATATATTTT